This T cell receptor beta chain was recorded in a study of OX40 agonist ivuxolimab in advanced cancers. In the study overall: Enrollees could have had prior anti-PD-1, anti-PD-L1 or anti-CTLA-4 therapy, which 35% to 40% had received.

TCRdb keeps only in-frame clones here, not all; method: immunoSEQ multiplex PCR. The sample carries roughly 75,000 clones, roughly nine tenths recorded once. General study results and limits: Some patients without response likewise showed low normalized clonal expansion.

Comment on this clone: Its antigen is still unknown.

This receptor was obtained from an adult with an advanced solid tumor such as melanoma, head and neck, liver or kidney cancer. This specimen consisted of CD4+ or CD8+ T cells sorted from blood, obtained in a trial of the OX40 agonist ivuxolimab.

The DNA for the CDR3 is TGCGCCAGCAGCTTGGGGCTAGCGGGCCCCGGGGAGCTGTTTTTT. This sequence encodes CASSLGLAGPGELFF. The J gene is TRBJ2-2, the V gene TRBV5-1; 8 bases agree with TRBD2. Germline V CDR1 and CDR2: SGHRS, YFSETQ. V gave up 0 bases and J gave up 6 bases; unmatched junction bases: 4. This CDR3 has 15 residues.